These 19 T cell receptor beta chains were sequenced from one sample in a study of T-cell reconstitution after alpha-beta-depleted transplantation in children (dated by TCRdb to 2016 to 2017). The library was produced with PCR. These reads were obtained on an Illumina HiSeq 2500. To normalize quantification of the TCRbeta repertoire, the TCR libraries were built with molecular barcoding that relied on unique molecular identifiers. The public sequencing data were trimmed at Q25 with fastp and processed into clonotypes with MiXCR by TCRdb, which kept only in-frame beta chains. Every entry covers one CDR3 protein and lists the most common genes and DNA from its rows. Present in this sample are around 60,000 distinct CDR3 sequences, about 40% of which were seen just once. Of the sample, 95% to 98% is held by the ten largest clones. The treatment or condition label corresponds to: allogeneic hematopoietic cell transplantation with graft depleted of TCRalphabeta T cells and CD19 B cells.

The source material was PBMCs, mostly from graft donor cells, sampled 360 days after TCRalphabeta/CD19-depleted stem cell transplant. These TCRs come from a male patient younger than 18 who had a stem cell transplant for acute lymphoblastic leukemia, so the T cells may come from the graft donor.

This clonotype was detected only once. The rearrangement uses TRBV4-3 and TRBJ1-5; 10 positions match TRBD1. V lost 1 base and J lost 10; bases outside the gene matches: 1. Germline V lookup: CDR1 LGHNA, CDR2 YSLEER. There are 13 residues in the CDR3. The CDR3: CASSQGTGGPQHF. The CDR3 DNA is TGCGCCAGCAGCCAAGGGACAGGGGGTCCCCAGCATTTT.

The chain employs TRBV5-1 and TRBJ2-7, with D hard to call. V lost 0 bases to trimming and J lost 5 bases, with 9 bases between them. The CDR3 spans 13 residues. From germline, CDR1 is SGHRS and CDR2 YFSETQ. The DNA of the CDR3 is TGCGCCAGCAGCTTGGTGGGAACAGACGAGCAGTACTTC. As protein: CASSLVGTDEQYF.

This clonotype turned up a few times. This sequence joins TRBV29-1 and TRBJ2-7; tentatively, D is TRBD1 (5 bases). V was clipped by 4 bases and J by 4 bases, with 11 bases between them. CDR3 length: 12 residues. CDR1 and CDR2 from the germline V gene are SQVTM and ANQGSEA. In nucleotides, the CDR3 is TGCAGCGTTGTCGGACACGAATACGAGCAGTACTTC. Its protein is CSVVGHEYEQYF.

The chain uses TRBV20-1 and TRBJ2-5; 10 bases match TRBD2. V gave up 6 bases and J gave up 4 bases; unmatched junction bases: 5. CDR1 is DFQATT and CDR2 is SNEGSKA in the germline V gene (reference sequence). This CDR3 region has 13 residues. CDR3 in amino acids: CSALAGGGETQYF. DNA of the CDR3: TGCAGTGCCTTAGCGGGAGGTGGAGAGACCCAGTACTTC.

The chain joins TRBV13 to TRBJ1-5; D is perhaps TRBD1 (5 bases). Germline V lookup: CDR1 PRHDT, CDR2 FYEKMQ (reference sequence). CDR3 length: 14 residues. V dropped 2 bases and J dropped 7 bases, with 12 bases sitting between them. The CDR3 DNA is TGTGCCAGCAGCTTACGGGGCGCACCGCAGCCCCAGCATTTT. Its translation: CASSLRGAPQPQHF.

The CDR3 reads CASSRQTDSPLHF. CDR3 nucleotides: TGTGCCAGCAGTCGACAGACGGATTCACCCCTCCACTTT. The chain couples TRBV12-3 or TRBV12-4 to TRBJ1-6; D might be TRBD1 (5 bases). V lost 5 bases, J lost 8 bases, and 10 bases lay in between. The CDR3 has 13 amino acids.

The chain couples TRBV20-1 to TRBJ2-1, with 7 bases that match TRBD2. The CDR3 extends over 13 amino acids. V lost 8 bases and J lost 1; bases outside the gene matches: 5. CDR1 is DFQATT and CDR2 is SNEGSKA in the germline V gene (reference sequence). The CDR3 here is CSPKAGSYNEQFF. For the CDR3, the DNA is TGCAGTCCTAAAGCGGGATCCTACAATGAGCAGTTCTTC.

CDR3 coding DNA: TGTGCCAGCAGTTACTCGAAACTTCGGGGCACCGGGGAGCTGTTTTTT. Its protein is CASSYSKLRGTGELFF. V usage is TRBV6-5 and J usage is TRBJ2-2, with D perhaps TRBD2 (5 bases). This CDR3 region has 16 residues. The germline gives CDR1 MNHEY, CDR2 SVGAGI. Trimming shortened V by 0 bases and J by 4 bases, and 12 bases separated the two germline ends.

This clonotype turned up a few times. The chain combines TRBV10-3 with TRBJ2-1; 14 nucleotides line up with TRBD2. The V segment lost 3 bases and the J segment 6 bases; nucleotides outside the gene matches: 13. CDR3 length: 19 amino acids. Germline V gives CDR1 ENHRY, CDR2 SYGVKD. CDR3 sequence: CAISDPRTSGRTITNEQFF. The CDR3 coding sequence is TGTGCCATCAGTGACCCCCGGACTAGCGGGAGGACCATAACCAATGAGCAGTTCTTC.

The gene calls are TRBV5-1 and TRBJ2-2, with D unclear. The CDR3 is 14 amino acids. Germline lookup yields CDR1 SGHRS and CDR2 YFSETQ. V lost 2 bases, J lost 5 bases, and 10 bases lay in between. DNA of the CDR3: TGCGCCAGCAGCTTCGCCGGTGGAACCGGGGAGCTGTTTTTT. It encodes CASSFAGGTGELFF.

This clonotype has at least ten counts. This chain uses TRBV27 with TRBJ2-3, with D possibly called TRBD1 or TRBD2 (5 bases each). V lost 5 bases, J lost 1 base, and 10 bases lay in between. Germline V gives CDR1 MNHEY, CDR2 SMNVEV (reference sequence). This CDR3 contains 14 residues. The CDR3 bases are TGTGCCAGCAGTCAGCTGGGGGGCACAGATACGCAGTATTTT. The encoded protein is CASSQLGGTDTQYF.

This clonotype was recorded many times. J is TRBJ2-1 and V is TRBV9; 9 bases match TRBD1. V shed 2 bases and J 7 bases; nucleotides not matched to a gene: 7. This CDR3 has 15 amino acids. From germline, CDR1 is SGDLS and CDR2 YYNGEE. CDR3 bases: TGTGCCAGCAGCGTGCAACAGGGGGCGACGAATGAGCAGTTCTTC. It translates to CASSVQQGATNEQFF.

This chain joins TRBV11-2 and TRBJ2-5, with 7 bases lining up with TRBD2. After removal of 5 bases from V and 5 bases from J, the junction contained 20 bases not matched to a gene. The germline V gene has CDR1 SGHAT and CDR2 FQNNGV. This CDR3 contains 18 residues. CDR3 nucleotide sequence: TGTGCCAGCAGCCCAGCTCTGATCCGGGAGGTTGGTTGGGAGACCCAGTACTTC. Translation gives CASSPALIREVGWETQYF.

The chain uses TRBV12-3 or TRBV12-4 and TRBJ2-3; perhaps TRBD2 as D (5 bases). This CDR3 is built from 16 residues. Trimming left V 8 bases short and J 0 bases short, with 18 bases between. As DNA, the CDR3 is TGTGCCAGCTATCCAACCGGGGAGACTAGCACAGATACGCAGTATTTT. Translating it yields CASYPTGETSTDTQYF.

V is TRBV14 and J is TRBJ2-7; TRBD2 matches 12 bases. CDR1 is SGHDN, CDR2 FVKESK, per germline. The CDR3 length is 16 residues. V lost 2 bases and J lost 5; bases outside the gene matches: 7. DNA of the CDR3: TGTGCCAGCAGCCAATACCTAGCGGGAGGGCGGGACGAGCAGTACTTC. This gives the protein CASSQYLAGGRDEQYF.

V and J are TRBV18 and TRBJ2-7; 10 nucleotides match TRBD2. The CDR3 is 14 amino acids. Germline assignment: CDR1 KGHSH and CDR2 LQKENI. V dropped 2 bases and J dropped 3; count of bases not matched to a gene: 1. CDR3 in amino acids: CASSPGLADYEQYF. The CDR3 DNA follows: TGTGCCAGCTCACCAGGACTAGCGGACTACGAGCAGTACTTC.

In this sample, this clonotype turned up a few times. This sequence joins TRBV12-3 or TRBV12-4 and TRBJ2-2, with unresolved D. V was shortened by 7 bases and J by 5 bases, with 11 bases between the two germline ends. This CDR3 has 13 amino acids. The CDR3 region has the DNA TGTGCCAGCAACCCAAGCGTGACCGGGGAGCTGTTTTTT. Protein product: CASNPSVTGELFF.

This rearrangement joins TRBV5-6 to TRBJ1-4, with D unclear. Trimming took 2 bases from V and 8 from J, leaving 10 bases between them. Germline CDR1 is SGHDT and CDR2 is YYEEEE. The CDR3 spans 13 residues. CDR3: CASSLLEDEKLFF. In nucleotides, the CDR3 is TGTGCCAGCAGCTTACTTGAGGACGAAAAACTGTTTTTT. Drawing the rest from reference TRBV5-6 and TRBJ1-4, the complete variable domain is DAGVTQSPTHLIKTRGQQVTLRCSPKSGHDTVSWYQQALGQGPQFIFQYYEEEERQRGNFPDRFSGHQFPNYSSELNVNALLLGDSALYLCASSLLEDEKLFFGSGTQLSVL.

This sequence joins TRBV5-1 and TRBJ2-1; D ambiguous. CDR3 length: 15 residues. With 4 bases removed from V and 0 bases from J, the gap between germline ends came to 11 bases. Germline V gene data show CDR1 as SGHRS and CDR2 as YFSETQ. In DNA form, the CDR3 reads TGCGCCAGCAGCCCCCGAGTGAGCTCCTACAATGAGCAGTTCTTC. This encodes CASSPRVSSYNEQFF.